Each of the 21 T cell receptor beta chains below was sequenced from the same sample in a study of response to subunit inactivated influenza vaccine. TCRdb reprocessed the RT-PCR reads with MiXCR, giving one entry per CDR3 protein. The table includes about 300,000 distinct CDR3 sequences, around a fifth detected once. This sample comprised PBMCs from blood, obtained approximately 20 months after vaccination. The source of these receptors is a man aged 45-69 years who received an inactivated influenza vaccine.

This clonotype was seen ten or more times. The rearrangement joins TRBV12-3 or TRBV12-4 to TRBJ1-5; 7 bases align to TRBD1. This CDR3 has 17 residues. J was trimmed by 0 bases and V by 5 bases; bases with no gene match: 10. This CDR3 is CASSHRGAGNSNQPQHF. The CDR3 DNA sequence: TGTGCCAGCAGTCACAGGGGTGCGGGTAATAGCAATCAGCCCCAGCATTTT.

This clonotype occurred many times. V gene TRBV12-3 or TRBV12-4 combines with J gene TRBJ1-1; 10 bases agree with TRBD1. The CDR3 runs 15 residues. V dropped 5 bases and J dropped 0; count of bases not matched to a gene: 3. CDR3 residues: CASSRQGAVNTEAFF. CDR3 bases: TGTGCCAGCAGTCGACAGGGGGCCGTGAACACTGAAGCTTTCTTT.

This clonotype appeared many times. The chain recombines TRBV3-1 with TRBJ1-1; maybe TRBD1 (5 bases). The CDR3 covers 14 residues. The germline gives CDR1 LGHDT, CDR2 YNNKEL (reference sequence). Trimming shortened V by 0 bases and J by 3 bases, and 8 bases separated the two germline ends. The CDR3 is CASSQDVRDTEAFF. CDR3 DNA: TGTGCCAGCAGCCAAGATGTCAGGGACACTGAAGCTTTCTTT.

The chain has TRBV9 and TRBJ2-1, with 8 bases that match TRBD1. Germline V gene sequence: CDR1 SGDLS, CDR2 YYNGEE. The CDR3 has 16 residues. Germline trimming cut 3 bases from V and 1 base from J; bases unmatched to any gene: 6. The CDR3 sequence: CASSAGTGISYNEQFF. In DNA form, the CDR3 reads TGTGCCAGCAGCGCCGGGACAGGAATTTCCTACAATGAGCAGTTCTTC.

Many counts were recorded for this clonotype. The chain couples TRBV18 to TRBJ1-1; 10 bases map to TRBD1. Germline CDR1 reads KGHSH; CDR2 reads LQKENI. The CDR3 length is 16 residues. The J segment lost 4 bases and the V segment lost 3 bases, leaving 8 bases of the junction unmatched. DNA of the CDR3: TGTGCCAGCTCACCTTCGACAGGGGGCATTGGCACTGAAGCTTTCTTT. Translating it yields CASSPSTGGIGTEAFF.

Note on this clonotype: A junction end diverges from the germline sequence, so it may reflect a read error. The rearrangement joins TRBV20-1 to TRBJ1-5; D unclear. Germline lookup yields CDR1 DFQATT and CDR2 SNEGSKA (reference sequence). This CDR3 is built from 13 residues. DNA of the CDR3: TGCAGTGCTAGCCCCCGAGGTATTCAGCCCCAGCATTTC. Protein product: CSASPRGIQPQHF.

The DNA for the CDR3 is TGTGCCAGCAGTATGACACGGGGATCCTATGGCTACACCTTC. This translates into CASSMTRGSYGYTF. The V and J genes are TRBV28 and TRBJ1-2; D remains ambiguous. Trimming left V 5 bases short and J 4 bases short, with 14 bases between. The germline V gene has CDR1 MDHEN and CDR2 SYDVKM. The CDR3 consists of 14 residues.

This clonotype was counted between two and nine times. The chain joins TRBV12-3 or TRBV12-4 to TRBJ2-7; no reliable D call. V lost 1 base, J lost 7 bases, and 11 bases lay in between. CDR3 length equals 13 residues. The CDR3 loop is CASSLGTATEQYF. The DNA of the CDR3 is TGTGCCAGCAGTTTAGGGACGGCGACTGAGCAGTACTTC.

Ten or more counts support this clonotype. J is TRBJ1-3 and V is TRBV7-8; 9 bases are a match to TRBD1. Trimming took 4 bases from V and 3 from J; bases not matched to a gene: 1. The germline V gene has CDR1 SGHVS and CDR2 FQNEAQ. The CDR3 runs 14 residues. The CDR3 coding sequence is TGTGCCAGCAGCTCGGACAGGGGTGGAAACACCATATATTTT. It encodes CASSSDRGGNTIYF.

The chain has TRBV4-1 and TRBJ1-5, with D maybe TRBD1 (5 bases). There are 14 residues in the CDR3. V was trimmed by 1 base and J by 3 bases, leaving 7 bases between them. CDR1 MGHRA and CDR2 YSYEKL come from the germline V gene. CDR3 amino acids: CASSQGQYNQPQHF. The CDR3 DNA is TGCGCCAGCAGCCAAGGACAGTACAATCAGCCCCAGCATTTT.

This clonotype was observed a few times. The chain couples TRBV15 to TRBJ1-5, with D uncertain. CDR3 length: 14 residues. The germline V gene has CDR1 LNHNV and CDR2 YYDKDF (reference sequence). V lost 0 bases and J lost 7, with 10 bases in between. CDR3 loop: CATSREQISQPQHF. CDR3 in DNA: TGTGCCACCAGCAGAGAACAAATCAGCCAGCCCCAGCATTTT.

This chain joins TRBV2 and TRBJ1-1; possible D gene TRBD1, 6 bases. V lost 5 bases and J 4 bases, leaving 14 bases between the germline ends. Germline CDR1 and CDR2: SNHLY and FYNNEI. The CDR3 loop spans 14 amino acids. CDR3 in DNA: TGTGCCAGCAGTCCTGGGCCCAGGGGCACTGAAGCTTTCTTT. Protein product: CASSPGPRGTEAFF.

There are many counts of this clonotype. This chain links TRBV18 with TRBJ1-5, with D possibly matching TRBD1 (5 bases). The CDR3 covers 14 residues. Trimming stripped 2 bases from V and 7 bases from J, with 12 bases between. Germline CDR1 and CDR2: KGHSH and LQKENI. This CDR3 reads CASSPTQGGQPQHF. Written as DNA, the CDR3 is TGTGCCAGCTCACCAACCCAGGGCGGGCAGCCCCAGCATTTT.

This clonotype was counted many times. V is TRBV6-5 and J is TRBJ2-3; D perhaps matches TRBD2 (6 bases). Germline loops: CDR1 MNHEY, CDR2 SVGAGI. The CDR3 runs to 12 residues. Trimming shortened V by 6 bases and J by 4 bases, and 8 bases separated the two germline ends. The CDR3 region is CASSPGADTQYF. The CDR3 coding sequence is TGTGCCAGCAGCCCGGGAGCAGATACGCAGTATTTT.

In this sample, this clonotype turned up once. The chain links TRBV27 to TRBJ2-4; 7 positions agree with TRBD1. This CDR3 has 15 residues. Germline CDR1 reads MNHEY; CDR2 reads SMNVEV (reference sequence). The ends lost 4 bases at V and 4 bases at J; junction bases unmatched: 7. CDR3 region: CASSSYRDRKNIQYF. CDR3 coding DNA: TGTGCCAGCAGTTCCTATAGGGACAGAAAAAACATTCAGTACTTC.

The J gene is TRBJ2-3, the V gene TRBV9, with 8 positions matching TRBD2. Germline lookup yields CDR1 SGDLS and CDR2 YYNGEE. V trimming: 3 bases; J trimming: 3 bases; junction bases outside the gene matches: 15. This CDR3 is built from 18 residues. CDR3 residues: CASSAGGVTSSGTDTQYF. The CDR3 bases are TGTGCCAGCAGCGCCGGGGGGGTTACTAGCTCCGGGACAGATACGCAGTATTTT.

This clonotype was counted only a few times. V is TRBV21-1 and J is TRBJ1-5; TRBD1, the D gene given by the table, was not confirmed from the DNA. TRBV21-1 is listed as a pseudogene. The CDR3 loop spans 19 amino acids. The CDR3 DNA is TGTGCCAGCAGCAAGGTTCGGGGACAGGGGACGGACAGCAATCAGCCCCAGCATTTT. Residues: CASSKVRGQGTDSNQPQHF.

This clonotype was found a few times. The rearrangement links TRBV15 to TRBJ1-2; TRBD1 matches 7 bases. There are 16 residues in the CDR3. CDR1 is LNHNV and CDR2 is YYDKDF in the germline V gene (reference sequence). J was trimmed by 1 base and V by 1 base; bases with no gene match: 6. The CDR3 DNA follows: TGTGCCACCAGCAGAGGGGGGACAGAACGTAACTATGGCTACACCTTC. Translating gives CATSRGGTERNYGYTF.

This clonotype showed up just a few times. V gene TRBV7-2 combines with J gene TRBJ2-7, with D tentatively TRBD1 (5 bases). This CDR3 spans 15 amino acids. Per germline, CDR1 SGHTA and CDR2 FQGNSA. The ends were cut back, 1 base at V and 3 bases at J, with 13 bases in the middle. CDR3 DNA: TGTGCCAGCAGCTTAGAGGGGTCGGAGTACTACGAGCAGTACTTC. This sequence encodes CASSLEGSEYYEQYF.

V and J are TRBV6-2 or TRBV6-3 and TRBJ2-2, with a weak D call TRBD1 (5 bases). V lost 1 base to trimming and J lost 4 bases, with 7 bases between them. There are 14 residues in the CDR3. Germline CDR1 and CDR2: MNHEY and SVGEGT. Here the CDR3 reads CASSYWQGTGELFF. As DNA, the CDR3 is TGTGCCAGCAGTTACTGGCAGGGCACCGGGGAGCTGTTTTTT.

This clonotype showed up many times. CDR3 loop: CASSEAGGAFF. DNA for the CDR3: TGTGCCAGCAGTGAAGCAGGGGGGGCTTTCTTT. The chain carries TRBV6-1 and TRBJ1-1, with D perhaps TRBD1 (6 bases). V dropped 0 bases and J dropped 11 bases, with 7 bases sitting between them. Germline CDR1 and CDR2: MNHNS and SASEGT. The CDR3 extends over 11 amino acids.